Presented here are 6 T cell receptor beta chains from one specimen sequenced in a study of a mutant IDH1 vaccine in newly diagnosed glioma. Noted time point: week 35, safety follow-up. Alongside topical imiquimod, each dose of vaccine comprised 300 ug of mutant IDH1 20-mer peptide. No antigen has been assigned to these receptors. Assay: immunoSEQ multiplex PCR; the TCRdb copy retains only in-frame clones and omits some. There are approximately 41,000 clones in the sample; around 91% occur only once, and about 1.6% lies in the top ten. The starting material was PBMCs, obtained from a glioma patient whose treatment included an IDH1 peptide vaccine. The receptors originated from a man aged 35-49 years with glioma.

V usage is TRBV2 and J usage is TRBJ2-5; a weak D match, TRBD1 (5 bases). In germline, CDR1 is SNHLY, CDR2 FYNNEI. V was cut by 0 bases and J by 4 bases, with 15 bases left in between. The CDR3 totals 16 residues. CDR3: CASSEALEGVGETQYF. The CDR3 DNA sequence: TGTGCCAGCAGTGAAGCGCTAGAAGGGGTCGGAGAGACCCAGTACTTC.

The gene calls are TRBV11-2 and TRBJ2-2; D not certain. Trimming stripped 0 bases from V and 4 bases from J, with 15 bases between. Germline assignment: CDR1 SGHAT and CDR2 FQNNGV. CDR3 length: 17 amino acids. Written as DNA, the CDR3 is TGTGCCAGCAGCTTAGATGATTTCTACAGAAGCACCGGGGAGCTGTTTTTT. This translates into CASSLDDFYRSTGELFF.

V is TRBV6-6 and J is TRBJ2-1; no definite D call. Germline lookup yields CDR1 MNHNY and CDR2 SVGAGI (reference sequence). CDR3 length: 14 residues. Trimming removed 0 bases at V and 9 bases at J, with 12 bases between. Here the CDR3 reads CASSYSPGITEQFF. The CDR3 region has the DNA TGTGCCAGCAGTTACTCGCCCGGCATCACTGAGCAGTTCTTC.

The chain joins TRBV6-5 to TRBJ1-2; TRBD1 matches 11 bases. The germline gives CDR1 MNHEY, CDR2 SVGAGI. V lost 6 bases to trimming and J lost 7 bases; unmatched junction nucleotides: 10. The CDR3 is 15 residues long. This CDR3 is CASSRGPGTGGGYTF. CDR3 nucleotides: TGTGCCAGCAGCCGCGGTCCCGGGACAGGGGGTGGCTACACCTTC.

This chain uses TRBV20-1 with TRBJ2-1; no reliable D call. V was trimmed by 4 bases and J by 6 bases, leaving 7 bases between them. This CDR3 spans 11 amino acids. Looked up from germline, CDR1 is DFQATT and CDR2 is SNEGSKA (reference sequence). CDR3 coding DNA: TGCAGTGCTATTTTTGTCAATGAGCAGTTCTTC. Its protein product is CSAIFVNEQFF.

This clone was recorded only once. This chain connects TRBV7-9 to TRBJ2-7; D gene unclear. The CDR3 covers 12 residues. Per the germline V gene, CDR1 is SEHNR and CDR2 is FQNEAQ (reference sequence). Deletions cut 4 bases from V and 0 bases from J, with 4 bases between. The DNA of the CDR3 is TGTGCCAGCAGCTGGAGCTCCTACGAGCAGTACTTC. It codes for CASSWSSYEQYF.